These 2 T cell receptor beta chains came from one sample sequenced in a study of tumor and adjacent non-tumor tissue in lung cancer. This sample's RNA came from whole unsorted tissue. The library came from three nested PCR rounds adapted from ARM-PCR protocols. TCRdb redid the calling of the multiplex PCR reads with MiXCR, one entry per CDR3 protein. This sample yields tens of thousands of distinct CDR3 sequences, of which approximately 71% are seen a single time; roughly 13% belongs to the top ten. Input material: lung tumor tissue. The receptors come from a woman in her 70s with non-small cell lung cancer.

This clonotype was detected ten times or more. V usage is TRBV28 and J usage is TRBJ1-2, with 9 bases matching TRBD1. Germline CDR1 MDHEN, CDR2 SYDVKM. V shed 4 bases, J shed 3 bases, and the junction held 9 bases outside the gene matches. The CDR3 sequence is 16 residues long. CDR3 coding DNA: TGTGCCAGCAGTTCAATAACGAGGGACAGGGACTATGGCTACACCTTC. It specifies CASSSITRDRDYGYTF.

About this clonotype itself: A read error is possible here, since a much larger clone lies one base away. The J gene is TRBJ2-5, the V gene TRBV7-9; no clear D gene. V was cut by 2 bases and J by 0 bases, with 7 bases left in between. The CDR3 runs 14 residues. Germline V CDR1 and CDR2: SEHNR, FQNEAQ (reference sequence). Here the CDR3 reads CASSLIQHQETQYF. CDR3 in DNA: TGTGCCAGCAGCTTAATACAGCACCAAGAGACCCAGTACTTC.